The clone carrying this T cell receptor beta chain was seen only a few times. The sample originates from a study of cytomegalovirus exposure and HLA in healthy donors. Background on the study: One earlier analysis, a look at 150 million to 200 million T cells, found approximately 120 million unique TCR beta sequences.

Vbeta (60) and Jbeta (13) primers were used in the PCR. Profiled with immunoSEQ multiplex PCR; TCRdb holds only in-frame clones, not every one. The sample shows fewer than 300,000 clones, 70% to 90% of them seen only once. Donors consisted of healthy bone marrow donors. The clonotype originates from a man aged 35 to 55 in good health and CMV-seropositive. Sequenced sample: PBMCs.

In DNA, the CDR3 is TGTGCCAGCAGTGCCCCGGCGGGACAGGGGAATGAGCAGTTCTTC. It encodes CASSAPAGQGNEQFF. V gene TRBV2 combines with J gene TRBJ2-1, with 10 bases aligning to TRBD1. Unmatched junction bases numbered 7, after V lost 4 bases and J lost 7 bases. The CDR3 contains 15 residues. The V gene's germline CDR1 is SNHLY and CDR2 FYNNEI.